One and the same sample provided the 12 T cell receptor beta chains below, sequenced in a study of identical twins. MiXCR was run by TCRdb on the 5' RACE reads, yielding one entry per CDR3 protein. Of nearly 900,000 distinct CDR3 sequences listed, about 12% were seen once; the top ten hold about 1.5%. The sample was also reused in another study, on yellow fever vaccine responses in identical twins.

Sequenced material: PBMCs. The receptors here all came from a woman aged 18-29 years in good health.

The chain carries TRBV3-1 and TRBJ2-5, with D perhaps matching TRBD1 (5 bases). V lost 0 bases and J 2 bases, leaving 13 bases between the germline ends. The CDR3 contains 16 residues. Germline V gene data show CDR1 as LGHDT and CDR2 as YNNKEL (reference sequence). CDR3 nucleotides: TGTGCCAGCAGCCAAGAACTCGCAGGGCGACAAGAGACCCAGTACTTC. Residues: CASSQELAGRQETQYF.

This chain links TRBV5-1 with TRBJ2-2; D unresolved. The length of the CDR3 is 12 residues. CDR1 and CDR2 (germline): SGHRS, YFSETQ. Trimming removed 2 bases at V and 6 bases at J, with 5 bases between. The CDR3: CASSFDSGELFF. DNA of the CDR3: TGCGCCAGCAGCTTCGACTCCGGGGAGCTGTTTTTT.

On this clonotype itself: An end of the junction does not agree with germline; a read error may underlie this. This chain uses TRBV4-1 with TRBJ2-2; a weak D match, TRBD1 (6 bases). The CDR3 loop spans 20 amino acids. Germline lookup yields CDR1 MGHRA and CDR2 YSYEKL. CDR3 nucleotides: TGCGCCAGCAGCCCGAGTCCCACGACCCACAGGGTGGCGAACACCGGGGACCTGTTTTTT. Translating it yields CASSPSPTTHRVANTGDLFF.

This clonotype was observed many times. V gene TRBV5-5 combines with J gene TRBJ1-4; D is unresolved. CDR1 is SGHKS, CDR2 YYEKEE, per germline (reference sequence). The ends were cut back, 0 bases at V and 6 bases at J, with 6 bases in the middle. CDR3 length: 13 amino acids. The CDR3 reads CASSLEGDEKLFF. In DNA form, the CDR3 reads TGTGCCAGCAGCTTGGAAGGCGATGAAAAACTGTTTTTT.

The rearrangement uses TRBV6-5 and TRBJ2-6, with a weak D call TRBD2 (6 bases). The CDR3 is 19 amino acids. V was shortened by 4 bases and J by 0 bases, with 19 bases between the two germline ends. CDR1 and CDR2 (germline): MNHEY, SVGAGI. CDR3 in DNA: TGTGCCAGCAGTTCCGAGGACTACCGGTTGTTCTCTGGGGCCAACGTCCTGACTTTC. It specifies CASSSEDYRLFSGANVLTF.

The table lists this clonotype with a few counts. Here the CDR3 DNA reads TGTGCCAGCAGCGTGGACAGAAATGGCTACACCTTC. It yields the protein CASSVDRNGYTF. The V and J genes are TRBV9 and TRBJ1-2, with D maybe TRBD1 (6 bases). V shed 2 bases and J shed 6 bases, with 8 bases lying between them. This CDR3 contains 12 residues. CDR1 is SGDLS and CDR2 is YYNGEE in the germline V gene.

This clonotype was seen more than once but under ten times. The chain employs TRBV20-1 and TRBJ1-1; D not resolved. Trimming cost V 6 bases and J 1 base, with 15 bases left between them. Germline CDR1 is DFQATT and CDR2 is SNEGSKA (reference sequence). CDR3 size: 14 residues. The CDR3 loop reads CSATSNQENTEAFF. The DNA for the CDR3 is TGCAGTGCCACAAGCAATCAGGAGAACACTGAAGCTTTCTTT.

The rearrangement links TRBV20-1 to TRBJ1-5, with D perhaps matching TRBD1 (5 bases). V was shortened by 3 bases and J by 3 bases, with 9 bases between the two germline ends. This CDR3 contains 13 residues. Looked up from germline, CDR1 is DFQATT and CDR2 is SNEGSKA (reference sequence). The CDR3 here is CSASKDINQPQHF. In DNA, the CDR3 is TGCAGTGCTAGTAAGGACATCAATCAGCCCCAGCATTTT.

This clonotype was seen ten or more times. The V gene is TRBV12-3 or TRBV12-4, the J gene TRBJ1-5, with a tentative D call TRBD1 (6 bases). The ends were cut back, 1 base at V and 9 bases at J, with 10 bases in the middle. There are 13 residues in the CDR3. The CDR3 reads CASSLGVQGPQHF. In DNA form, the CDR3 reads TGTGCCAGCAGTTTAGGCGTACAGGGGCCCCAGCATTTT.

This clonotype showed up many times. The V gene is TRBV5-6, the J gene TRBJ1-1; D remains ambiguous. V shed 3 bases and J shed 6 bases, with 9 bases lying between them. CDR3 length equals 12 residues. Germline CDR1 and CDR2: SGHDT and YYEEEE. CDR3 amino acids: CASSSLRAEAFF. For the CDR3, the DNA is TGTGCCAGCAGCTCCCTCCGGGCTGAAGCTTTCTTT.

The chain employs TRBV12-5 and TRBJ2-7; 11 bases align to TRBD2. The trim removed 5 bases at V and 0 bases at J, leaving 6 bases unmatched. This CDR3 contains 16 residues. CDR1 and CDR2 from the germline V gene are LGHNT and FRNRAP. CDR3 bases: TGTGCTAGTGGTCTCACCGGGACTAGCGGCTCCTACGAGCAGTACTTC. It is translated as CASGLTGTSGSYEQYF.

The V gene is TRBV19, the J gene TRBJ1-1; 7 nucleotides line up with TRBD1. The CDR3 totals 14 residues. The V segment lost 3 bases and the J segment 3 bases; nucleotides outside the gene matches: 4. CDR1 is LNHDA, CDR2 SQIVND, per germline (reference sequence). DNA of the CDR3: TGTGCCAGTAGTATTTCAGGGGGTTACACTGAAGCTTTCTTT. Amino acids: CASSISGGYTEAFF.